This record looks at one T cell receptor (beta chain) sequence and its context. Its antigen is currently not known. No quality values exist for individual bases; no much larger clone is one base distant. This specimen's time point label, per the study, means: baseline before first vaccination. Vaccinee samples were obtained from the UK trials COV001 and COV002, which included a single-blind randomized controlled phase 2/3 trial of AZD1222 (ChAdOx1 nCoV-19) in healthy adults. Trial participant PBMC samples were collected at day 0 and day 28 after the second dose for TCRbeta chain sequencing. The entry originates in a study of T cell responses to AZD1222 COVID-19 vaccine (TCRdb year 2021). With regard to the full study: AZD1222 recipients with second doses at about 4 weeks or about 12 weeks were pooled, because spike-specific TCR depth and breadth did not differ between schedules. TCR sequencing was performed for 230 to 250 trial participants, of whom about 200 were given two doses of AZD1222 and approximately 25 were given two doses of MenACWY control vaccine. Trial participants were enrolled by age into 18-55, 56-69 and 70-plus year subgroups, with approximately 150, 28 and 58 TCR-sequenced participants respectively. What the authors observed across the whole study: Vaccine-associated CD4 TCRs spanned the whole spike protein, with dominant responses in regions 160-218 and 743-854. No day 14 peak-response samples were available, so repertoires were characterized only after the peak T cell response. Most participants were white British and females outnumbered males, and the authors suggested that clonal diversity may have been underestimated. Conclusions about previously exposed vaccinees are limited because only six or seven AZD1222 recipients were SARS-CoV-2 seropositive at baseline. Reportedly, almost half of the unique spike-specific TCRs recognized epitopes lying outside the regions that are mutated in the B.1.351 and B.1.1.7 variants. The 56-69-year group was small, and its depth increase did not reach significance, likely because of low power. A significant rise in spike-specific TCR breadth and depth was observed after two AZD1222 doses relative to day 0 and relative to MenACWY recipients.

The CDR3 regions of human TCRbeta chains were analyzed by immunosequencing. In the paper's pipeline: Repertoire TCRs were checked for matches against a reference library of SARS-CoV-2-specific TCRs that had been generated using the MIRA antigen-specificity platform. Breadth was defined as the fraction of unique TCRs that were SARS-CoV-2-associated. Depth was defined as the fraction of total T cells that were SARS-CoV-2-associated. Using the MIRA data, each spike-specific TCR was mapped to the spike region that the TCR reacts to and placed in a CD4 or CD8 class. Log10-transformed breadth and depth values were compared by one-way ANOVA with Sidak's multiple comparisons tests. What TCRdb holds here is the immuneACCESS table cut down to in-frame rearrangements. Part of the clones is not present; checked against another copy, under half of the missing clones reflect an unresolved V gene, and the others are unexplained. The V and J calls and clone size come from that table; D and trimming were worked out from the DNA. This sample is represented by some 140,000 clones; roughly nine tenths of them were singletons. The ten largest make up around 3.1% of the sample.

The CDR3, from cysteine to phenylalanine, totals 15 residues. The kept DNA is CDR3 alone, 45 bases in frame from the first base. CDR1 SGHTA and CDR2 FQGNSA are derived from the germline V gene. V and J lose 1 base and 5 bases, and a span of 11 bases separates them. The sequences come from peripheral blood, collected on day 0 of AZD1222 vaccination. The sequence is built from TRBV7-2 and TRBJ1-4; the D gene is perhaps TRBD1, from 5 matching bases. This clonotype was obtained from an adult in good health. The sequence in DNA is TGTGCCAGCAGCTTAGGAGTGGGGCGGAATGAAAAACTGTTTTTT. This translates into CASSLGVGRNEKLFF.